Sequencing of this T cell receptor beta chain was carried out in a study of shared clonotypes between healthy human individuals. None of the donors, who were healthy HIV-negative adults, had recently had acute infections or vaccinations. Assay execution took place at the deep level. Here immunoSEQ multiplex PCR was the method, and the copy in TCRdb shows in-frame clones only, minus some. The table records fewer than 3 million clones, about nine tenths of them present only once. General study results and limits: Non-shared clonotypes showed lower generation probabilities than clonotypes common to all four donors.

Details on this clone: Its antigen is not known.

Germline loops: CDR1 MNHEY, CDR2 SMNVEV (reference sequence). V lost 2 bases and J lost 1, with 11 bases in between. The CDR3 is 15 residues long. V is TRBV27 and J is TRBJ1-1; maybe TRBD1 (6 bases). Sequencing was performed on naive CD4+ T cells from PBMCs. Noted subset: CD45RA+ positively selected. The source of this sequence is a man between 18 and 35 years old in good health. Some clones in this sample may be carry-over from other donors' samples. The DNA for the CDR3 is TGTGCCAGCAGTTTAACGGGGGGCGCGAACACTGAAGCTTTCTTT. It codes for CASSLTGGANTEAFF.